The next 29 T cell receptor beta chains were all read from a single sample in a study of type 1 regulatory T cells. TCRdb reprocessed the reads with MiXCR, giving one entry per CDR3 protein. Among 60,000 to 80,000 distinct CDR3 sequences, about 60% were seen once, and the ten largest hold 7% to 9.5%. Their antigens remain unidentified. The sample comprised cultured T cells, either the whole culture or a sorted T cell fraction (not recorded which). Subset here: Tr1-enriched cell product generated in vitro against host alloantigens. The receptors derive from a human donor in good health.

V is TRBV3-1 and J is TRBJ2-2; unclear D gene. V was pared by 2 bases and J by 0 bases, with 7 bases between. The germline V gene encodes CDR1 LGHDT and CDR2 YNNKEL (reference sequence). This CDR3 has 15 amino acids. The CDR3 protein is CASSQKLSNTGELFF. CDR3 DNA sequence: TGTGCCAGCAGCCAAAAGCTCTCGAACACCGGGGAGCTGTTTTTT.

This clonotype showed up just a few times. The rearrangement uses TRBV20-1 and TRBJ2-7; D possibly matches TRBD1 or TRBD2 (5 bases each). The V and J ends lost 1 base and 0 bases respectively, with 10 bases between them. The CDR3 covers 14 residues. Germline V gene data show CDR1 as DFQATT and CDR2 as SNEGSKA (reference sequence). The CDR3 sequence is CSARGGPGSYEQYF. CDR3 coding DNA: TGCAGTGCTAGAGGGGGACCCGGCTCCTACGAGCAGTACTTC.

The CDR3 bases are TGCAGTGCTAACGGCGTGACAGAACACACCATATATTTT. This gives the protein CSANGVTEHTIYF. This chain uses TRBV20-1 with TRBJ1-3, with D perhaps matching TRBD1 (5 bases). The CDR3 extends over 13 amino acids. Trimming cost V 4 bases and J 8 bases, with 15 bases left between them. Germline CDR1 and CDR2: DFQATT and SNEGSKA (reference sequence).

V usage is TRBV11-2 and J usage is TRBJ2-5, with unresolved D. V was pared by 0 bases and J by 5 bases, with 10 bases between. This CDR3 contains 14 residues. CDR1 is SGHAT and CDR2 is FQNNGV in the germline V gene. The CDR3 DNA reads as TGTGCCAGCAGCTTAGAGAGGTTCGTTGAGACCCAGTACTTC. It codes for CASSLERFVETQYF.

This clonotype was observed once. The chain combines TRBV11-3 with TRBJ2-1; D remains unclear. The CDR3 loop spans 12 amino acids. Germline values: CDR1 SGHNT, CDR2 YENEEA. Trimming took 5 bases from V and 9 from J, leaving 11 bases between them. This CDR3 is CASSQGWGEQFF. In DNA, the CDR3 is TGTGCCAGCAGCCAAGGTTGGGGTGAGCAGTTCTTC.

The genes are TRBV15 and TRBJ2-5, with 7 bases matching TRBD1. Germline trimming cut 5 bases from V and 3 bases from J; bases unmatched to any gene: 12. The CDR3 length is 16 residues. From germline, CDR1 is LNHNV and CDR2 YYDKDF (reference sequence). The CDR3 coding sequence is TGTGCCACCAGCGGCCAAGGACAGGACTGGGAAGAGACCCAGTACTTC. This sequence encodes CATSGQGQDWEETQYF.

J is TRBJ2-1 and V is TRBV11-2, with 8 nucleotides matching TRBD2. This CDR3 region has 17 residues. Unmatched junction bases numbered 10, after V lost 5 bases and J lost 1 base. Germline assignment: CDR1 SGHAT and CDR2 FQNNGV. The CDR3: CASSPGRGGQSYNEQFF. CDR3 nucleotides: TGTGCCAGCAGCCCGGGACGGGGGGGCCAGTCCTACAATGAGCAGTTCTTC.

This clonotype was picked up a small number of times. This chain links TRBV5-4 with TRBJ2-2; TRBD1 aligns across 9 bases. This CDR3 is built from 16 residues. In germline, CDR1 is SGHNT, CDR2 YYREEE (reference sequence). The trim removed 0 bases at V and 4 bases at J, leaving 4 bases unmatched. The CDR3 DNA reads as TGTGCCAGCAGCTTGGGGGGACAGGGTGGCACCGGGGAGCTGTTTTTT. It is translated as CASSLGGQGGTGELFF.

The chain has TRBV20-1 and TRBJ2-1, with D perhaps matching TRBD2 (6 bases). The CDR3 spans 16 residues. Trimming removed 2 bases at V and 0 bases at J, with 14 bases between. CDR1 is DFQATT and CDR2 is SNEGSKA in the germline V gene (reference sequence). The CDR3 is CSARISGVPSYNEQFF. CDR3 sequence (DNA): TGCAGTGCTAGAATTTCGGGGGTGCCCTCCTACAATGAGCAGTTCTTC.

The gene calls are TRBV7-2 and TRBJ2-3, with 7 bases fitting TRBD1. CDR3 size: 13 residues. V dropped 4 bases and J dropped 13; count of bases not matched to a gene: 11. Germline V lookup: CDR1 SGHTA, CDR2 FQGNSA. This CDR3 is CTSSSTRGPVKYF. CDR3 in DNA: TGTACCAGCAGCTCCACAAGGGGGCCCGTGAAGTATTTT.

CDR3 in amino acids: CSASRTSGRTPATQYF. The CDR3 DNA reads as TGCAGTGCTAGTAGGACTAGCGGGAGGACCCCTGCTACGCAGTATTTT. V gene TRBV20-1 combines with J gene TRBJ2-3; 14 bases agree with TRBD2. From germline, CDR1 is DFQATT and CDR2 SNEGSKA (reference sequence). The CDR3 runs to 16 residues. V shed 3 bases, J shed 8 bases, and the junction held 10 bases outside the gene matches.

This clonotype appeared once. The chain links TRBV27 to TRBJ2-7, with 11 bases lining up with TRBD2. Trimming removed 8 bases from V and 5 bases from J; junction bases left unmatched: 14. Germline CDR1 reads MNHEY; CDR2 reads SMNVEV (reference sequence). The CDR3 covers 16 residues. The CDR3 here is CASGRLAGKVGHEQYF. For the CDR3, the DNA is TGTGCCAGCGGTAGACTAGCGGGAAAGGTGGGGCACGAGCAGTACTTC.

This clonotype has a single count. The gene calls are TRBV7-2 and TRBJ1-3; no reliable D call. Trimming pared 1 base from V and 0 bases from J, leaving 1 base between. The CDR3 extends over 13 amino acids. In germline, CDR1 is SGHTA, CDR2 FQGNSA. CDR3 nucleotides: TGTGCCAGCAGCTTAGGCTCTGGAAACACCATATATTTT. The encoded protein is CASSLGSGNTIYF.

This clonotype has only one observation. Written as DNA, the CDR3 is TGTGCCAGTACCAGGGGTTCCTACGAGCAGTACTTC. It codes for CASTRGSYEQYF. The chain links TRBV25-1 to TRBJ2-7; TRBD1 might be the D (6 bases). The CDR3 contains 12 residues. CDR1 MGHDK and CDR2 SYGVNS come from the germline V gene. The germline V and J ends were trimmed by 9 bases and 1 base, with 10 bases remaining between them.

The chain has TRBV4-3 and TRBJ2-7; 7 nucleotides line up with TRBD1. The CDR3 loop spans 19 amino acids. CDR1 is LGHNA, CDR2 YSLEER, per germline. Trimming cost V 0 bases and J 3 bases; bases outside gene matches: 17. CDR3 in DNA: TGCGCCAGCAGCCAAGACTTACCTGGTGAGGCAGGGGGTCACTACGAGCAGTACTTC. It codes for CASSQDLPGEAGGHYEQYF.

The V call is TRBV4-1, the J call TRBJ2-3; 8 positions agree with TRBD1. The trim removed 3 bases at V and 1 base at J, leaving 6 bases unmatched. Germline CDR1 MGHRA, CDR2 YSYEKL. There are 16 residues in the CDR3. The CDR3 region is CASSQPGQDRTDTQYF. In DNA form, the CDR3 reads TGCGCCAGCAGCCAGCCGGGACAGGACCGCACAGATACGCAGTATTTT.

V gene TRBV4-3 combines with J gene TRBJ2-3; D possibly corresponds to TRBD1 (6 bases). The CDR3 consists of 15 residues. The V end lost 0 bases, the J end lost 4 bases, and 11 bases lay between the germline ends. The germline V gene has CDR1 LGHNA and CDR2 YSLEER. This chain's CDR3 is CASSQDRGAPDTQYF. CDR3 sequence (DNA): TGCGCCAGCAGCCAAGACAGGGGTGCGCCAGATACGCAGTATTTT.

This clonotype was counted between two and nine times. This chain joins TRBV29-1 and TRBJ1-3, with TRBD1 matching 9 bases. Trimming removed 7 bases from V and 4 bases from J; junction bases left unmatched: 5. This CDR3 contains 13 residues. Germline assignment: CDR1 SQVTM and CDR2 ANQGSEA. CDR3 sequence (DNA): TGCAGCGGCGGACAGGGGAGGGGAAACACCATATATTTT. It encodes CSGGQGRGNTIYF.

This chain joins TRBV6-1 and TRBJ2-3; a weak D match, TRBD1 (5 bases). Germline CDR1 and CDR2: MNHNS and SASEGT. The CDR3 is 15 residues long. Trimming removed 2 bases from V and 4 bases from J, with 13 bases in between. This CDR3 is CASSEFGRDADTQYF. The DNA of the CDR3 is TGTGCCAGCAGTGAATTTGGCAGGGATGCAGATACGCAGTATTTT.

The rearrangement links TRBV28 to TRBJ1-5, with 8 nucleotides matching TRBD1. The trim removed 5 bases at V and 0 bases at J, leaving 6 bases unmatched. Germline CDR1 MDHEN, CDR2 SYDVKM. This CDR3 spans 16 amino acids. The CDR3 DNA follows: TGTGCCAGCAGTCACCCCGACAGGGGTAGCAATCAGCCCCAGCATTTT. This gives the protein CASSHPDRGSNQPQHF.

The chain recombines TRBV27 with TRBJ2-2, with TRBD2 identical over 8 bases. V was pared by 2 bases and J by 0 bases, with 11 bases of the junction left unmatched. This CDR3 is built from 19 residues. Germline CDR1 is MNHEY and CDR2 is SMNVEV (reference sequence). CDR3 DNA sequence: TGTGCCAGCAGTTTAGTAGCGCTAGCGGGCCCTTCGAACACCGGGGAGCTGTTTTTT. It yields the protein CASSLVALAGPSNTGELFF.

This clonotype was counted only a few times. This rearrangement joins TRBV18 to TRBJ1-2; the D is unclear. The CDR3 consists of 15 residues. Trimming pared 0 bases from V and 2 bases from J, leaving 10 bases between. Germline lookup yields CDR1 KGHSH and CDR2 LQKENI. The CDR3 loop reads CASSPPLGSNYGYTF. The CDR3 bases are TGTGCCAGCTCACCACCGTTGGGGTCCAACTATGGCTACACCTTC.

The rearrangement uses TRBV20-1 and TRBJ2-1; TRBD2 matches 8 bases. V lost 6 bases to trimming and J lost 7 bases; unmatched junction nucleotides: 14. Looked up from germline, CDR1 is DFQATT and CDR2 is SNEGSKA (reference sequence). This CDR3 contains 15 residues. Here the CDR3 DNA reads TGCAGTGCCAGAAGTGCTAGCGGGTCTGGGAATGAGCAGTTCTTC. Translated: CSARSASGSGNEQFF.

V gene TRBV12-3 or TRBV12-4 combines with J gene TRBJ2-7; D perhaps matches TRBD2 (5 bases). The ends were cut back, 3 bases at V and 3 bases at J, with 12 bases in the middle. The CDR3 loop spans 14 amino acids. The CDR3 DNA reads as TGTGCCAGCAGTTTCGGGGTCTTCGGCTACGAGCAGTACTTC. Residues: CASSFGVFGYEQYF.

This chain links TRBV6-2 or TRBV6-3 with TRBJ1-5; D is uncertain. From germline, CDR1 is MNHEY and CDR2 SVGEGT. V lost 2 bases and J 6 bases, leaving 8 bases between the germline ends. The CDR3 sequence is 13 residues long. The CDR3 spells CASSYLVGQPQHF. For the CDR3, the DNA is TGTGCCAGCAGTTACCTAGTTGGTCAGCCCCAGCATTTT.

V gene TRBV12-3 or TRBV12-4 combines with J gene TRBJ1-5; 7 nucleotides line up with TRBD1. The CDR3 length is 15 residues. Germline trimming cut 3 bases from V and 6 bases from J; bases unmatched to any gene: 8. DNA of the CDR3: TGTGCCAGCAGTTTGGGCAGGGGGGAAGGTCAGCCCCAGCATTTT. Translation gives CASSLGRGEGQPQHF.

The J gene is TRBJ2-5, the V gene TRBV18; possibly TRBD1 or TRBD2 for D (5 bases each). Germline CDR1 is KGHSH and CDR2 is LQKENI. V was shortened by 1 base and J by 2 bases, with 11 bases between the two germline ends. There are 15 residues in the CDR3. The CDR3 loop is CASSPQFGGQETQYF. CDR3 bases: TGTGCCAGCTCACCACAGTTTGGGGGTCAAGAGACCCAGTACTTC. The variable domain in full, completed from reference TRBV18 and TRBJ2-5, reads NAGVMQNPRHLVRRRGQEARLRCSPMKGHSHVYWYRQLPEEGLKFMVYLQKENIIDESGMPKERFSAEFPKEGPSILRIQQVVRGDSAAYFCASSPQFGGQETQYFGPGTRLLVL.

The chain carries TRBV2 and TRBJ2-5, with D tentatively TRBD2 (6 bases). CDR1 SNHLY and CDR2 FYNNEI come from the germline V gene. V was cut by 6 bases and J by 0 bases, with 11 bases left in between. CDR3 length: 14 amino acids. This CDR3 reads CASSGGLNQETQYF. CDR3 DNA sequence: TGTGCCAGCAGCGGGGGACTCAACCAAGAGACCCAGTACTTC.

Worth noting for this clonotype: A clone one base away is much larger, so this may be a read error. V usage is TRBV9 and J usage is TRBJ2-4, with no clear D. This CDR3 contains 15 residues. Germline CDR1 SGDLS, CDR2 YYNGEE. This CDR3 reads CASSVDARHLNILYF. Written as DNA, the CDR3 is TGTGCCAGCAGCGTAGATGCCCGACACTTAAACATTCTGTACTTC.